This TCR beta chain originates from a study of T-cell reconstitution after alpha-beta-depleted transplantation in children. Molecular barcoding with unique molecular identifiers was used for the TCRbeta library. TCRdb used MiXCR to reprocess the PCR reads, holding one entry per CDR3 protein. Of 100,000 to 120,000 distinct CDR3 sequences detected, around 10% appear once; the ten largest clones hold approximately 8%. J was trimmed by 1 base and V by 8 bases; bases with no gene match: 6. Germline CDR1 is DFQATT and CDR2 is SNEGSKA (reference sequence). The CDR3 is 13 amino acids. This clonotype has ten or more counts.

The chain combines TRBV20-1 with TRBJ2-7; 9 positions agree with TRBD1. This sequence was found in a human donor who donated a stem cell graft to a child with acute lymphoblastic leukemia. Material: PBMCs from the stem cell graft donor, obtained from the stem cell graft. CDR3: CSLSDRGSYEQYF. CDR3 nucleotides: TGCAGTCTCTCCGACAGGGGGTCCTACGAGCAGTACTTC.